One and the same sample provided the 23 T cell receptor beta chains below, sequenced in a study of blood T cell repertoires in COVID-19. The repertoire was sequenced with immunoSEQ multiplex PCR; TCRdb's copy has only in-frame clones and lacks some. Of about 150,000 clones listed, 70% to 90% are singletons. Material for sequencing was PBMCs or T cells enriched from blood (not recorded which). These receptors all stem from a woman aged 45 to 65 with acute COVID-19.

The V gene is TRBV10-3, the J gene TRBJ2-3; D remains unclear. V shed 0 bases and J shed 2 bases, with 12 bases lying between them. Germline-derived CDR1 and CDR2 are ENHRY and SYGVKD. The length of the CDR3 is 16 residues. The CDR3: CAISESEASPTDTQYF. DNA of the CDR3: TGTGCCATCAGTGAGTCAGAAGCCTCCCCCACAGATACGCAGTATTTT.

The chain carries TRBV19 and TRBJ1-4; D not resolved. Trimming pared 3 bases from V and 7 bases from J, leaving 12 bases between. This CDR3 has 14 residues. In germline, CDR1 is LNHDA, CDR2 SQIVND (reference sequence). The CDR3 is CASSIGIKGEKLFF. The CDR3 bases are TGTGCCAGTAGTATCGGGATTAAAGGTGAAAAACTGTTTTTT.

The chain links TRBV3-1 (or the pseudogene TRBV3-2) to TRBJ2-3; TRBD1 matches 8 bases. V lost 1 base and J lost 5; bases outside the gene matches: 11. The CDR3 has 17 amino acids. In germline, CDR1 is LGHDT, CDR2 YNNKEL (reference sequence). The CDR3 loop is CASSQGGRQGAGDTQYF. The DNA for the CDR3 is TGTGCCAGCAGCCAAGGGGGCCGGCAGGGGGCAGGAGATACGCAGTATTTT.

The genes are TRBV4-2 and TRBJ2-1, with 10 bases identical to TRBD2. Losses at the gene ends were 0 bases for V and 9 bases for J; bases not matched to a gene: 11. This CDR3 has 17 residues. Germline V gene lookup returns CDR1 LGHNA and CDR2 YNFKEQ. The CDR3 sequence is CASSQEAGLAGVSEQFF. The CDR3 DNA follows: TGTGCCAGCAGCCAAGAGGCGGGGCTAGCGGGAGTAAGTGAGCAGTTCTTC.

CDR3 sequence reads: CASSLNGATEAFF. As DNA, the CDR3 is TGTGCCAGCAGTTTAAACGGTGCCACTGAAGCTTTCTTT. The rearrangement joins TRBV12-3 or TRBV12-4 to TRBJ1-1; D unresolved. V was cut by 2 bases and J by 4 bases, with 8 bases left in between. The CDR3 is 13 amino acids.

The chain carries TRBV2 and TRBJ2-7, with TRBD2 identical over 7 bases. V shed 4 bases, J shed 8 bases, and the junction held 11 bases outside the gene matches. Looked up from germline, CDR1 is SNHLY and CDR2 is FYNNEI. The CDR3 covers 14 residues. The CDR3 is CASSGEGTPSQQYF. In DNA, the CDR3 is TGTGCCAGCAGTGGGGAGGGTACCCCCTCCCAGCAGTACTTC.

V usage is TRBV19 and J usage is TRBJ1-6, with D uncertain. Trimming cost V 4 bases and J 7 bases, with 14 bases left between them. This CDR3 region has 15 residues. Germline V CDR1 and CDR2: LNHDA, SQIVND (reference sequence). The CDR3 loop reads CASSNPGRPNSPLHF. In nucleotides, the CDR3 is TGTGCCAGTAGTAACCCCGGGAGGCCCAATTCACCCCTCCACTTT.

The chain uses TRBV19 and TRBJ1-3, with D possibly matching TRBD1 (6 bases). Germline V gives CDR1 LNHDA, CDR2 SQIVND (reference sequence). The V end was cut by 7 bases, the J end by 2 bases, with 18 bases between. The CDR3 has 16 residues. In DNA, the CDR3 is TGTGCCAGTAACGTCGGCGTGGGGGCGCCTGGAAACACCATATATTTT. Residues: CASNVGVGAPGNTIYF. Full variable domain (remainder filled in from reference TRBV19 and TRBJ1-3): DGGITQSPKYLFRKEGQNVTLSCEQNLNHDAMYWYRQDPGQGLRLIYYSQIVNDFQKGDIAEGYSVSREKKESFPLTVTSAQKNPTAFYLCASNVGVGAPGNTIYFGEGSWLTVV.

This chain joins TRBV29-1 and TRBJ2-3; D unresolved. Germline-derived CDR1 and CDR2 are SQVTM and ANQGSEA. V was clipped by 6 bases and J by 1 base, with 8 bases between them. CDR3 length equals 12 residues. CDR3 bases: TGCAGCGTCCTCGAGGGCACAGATACGCAGTATTTT. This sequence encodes CSVLEGTDTQYF.

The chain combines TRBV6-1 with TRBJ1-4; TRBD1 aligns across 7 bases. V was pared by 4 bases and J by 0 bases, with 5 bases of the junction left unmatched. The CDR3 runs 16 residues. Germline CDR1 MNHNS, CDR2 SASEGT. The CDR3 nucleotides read TGTGCCAGCAGTGTCCGACAGGGATCAACTAATGAAAAACTGTTTTTT. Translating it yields CASSVRQGSTNEKLFF.

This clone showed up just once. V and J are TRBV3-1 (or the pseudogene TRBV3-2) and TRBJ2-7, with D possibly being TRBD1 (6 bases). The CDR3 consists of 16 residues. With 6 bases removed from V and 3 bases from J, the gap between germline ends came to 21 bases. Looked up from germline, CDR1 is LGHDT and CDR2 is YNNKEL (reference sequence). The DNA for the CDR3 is TGTGCCAGCAGGAAGTCAGGGGCAGGGGACCTCTACGAGCAGTACTTC. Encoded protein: CASRKSGAGDLYEQYF.

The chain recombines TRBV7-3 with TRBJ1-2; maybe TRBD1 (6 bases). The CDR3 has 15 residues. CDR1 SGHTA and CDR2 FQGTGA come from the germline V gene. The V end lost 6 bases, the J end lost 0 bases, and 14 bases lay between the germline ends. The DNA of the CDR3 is TGTGCCAGCAGAGTACAGACAGGCGCTAACTATGGCTACACCTTC. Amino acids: CASRVQTGANYGYTF.

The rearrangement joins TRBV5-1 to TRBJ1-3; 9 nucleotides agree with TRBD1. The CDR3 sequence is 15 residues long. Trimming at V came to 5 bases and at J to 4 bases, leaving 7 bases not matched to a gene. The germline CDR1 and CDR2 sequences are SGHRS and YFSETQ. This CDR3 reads CASRADRGVGNTIYF. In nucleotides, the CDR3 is TGCGCCAGCAGGGCGGACAGGGGCGTCGGAAACACCATATATTTT.

The CDR3 DNA reads TGTGCCAGCAGACCCAGGCTGGATACGGGGACTGAAGCTTTCTTT. This gives the protein CASRPRLDTGTEAFF. V gene TRBV6-5 combines with J gene TRBJ1-1, with D unclear. The CDR3 is 15 amino acids. V lost 6 bases to trimming and J lost 5 bases, with 19 bases between them. CDR1 and CDR2 (germline): MNHEY, SVGAGI.

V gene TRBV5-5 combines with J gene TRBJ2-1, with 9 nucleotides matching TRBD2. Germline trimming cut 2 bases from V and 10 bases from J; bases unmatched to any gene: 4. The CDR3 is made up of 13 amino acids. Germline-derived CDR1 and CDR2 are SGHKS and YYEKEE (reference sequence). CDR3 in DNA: TGTGCCAGCAGCTTCGCTAGCGGGATCGAGCAGTTCTTC. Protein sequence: CASSFASGIEQFF.

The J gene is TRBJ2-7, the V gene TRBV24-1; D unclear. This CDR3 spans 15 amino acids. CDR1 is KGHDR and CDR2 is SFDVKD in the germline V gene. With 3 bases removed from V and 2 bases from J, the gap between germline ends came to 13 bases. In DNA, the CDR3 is TGTGCCACCAGTGATCCGAGCGATCTCACCTACGAGCAGTACTTC. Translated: CATSDPSDLTYEQYF.

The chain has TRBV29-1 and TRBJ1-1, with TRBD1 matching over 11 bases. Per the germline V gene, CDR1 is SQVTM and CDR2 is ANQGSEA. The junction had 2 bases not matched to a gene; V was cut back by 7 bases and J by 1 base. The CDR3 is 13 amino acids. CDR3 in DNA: TGCAGCGGAGGACAGGGGGCGAACACTGAAGCTTTCTTT. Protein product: CSGGQGANTEAFF.

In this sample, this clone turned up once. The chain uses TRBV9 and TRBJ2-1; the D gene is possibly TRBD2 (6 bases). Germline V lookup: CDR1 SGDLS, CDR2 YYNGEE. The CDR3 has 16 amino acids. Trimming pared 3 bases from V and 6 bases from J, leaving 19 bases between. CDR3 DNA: TGTGCCAGCAGCGCCCCAAGCGGGCCCAGGTTCAATGAGCAGTTCTTC. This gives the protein CASSAPSGPRFNEQFF.

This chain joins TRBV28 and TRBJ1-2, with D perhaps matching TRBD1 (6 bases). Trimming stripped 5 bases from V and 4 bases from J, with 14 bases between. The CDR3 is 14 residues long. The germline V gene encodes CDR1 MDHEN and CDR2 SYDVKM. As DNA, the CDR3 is TGTGCCAGCAGTCCACCGACAGGATTCTATGGCTACACCTTC. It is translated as CASSPPTGFYGYTF.

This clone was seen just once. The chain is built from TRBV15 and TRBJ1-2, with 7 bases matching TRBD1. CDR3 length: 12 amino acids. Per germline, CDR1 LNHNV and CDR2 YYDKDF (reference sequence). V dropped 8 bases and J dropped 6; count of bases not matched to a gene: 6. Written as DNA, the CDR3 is TGTGCCACCGGTGACAGGGAACATGGCTACACCTTC. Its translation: CATGDREHGYTF. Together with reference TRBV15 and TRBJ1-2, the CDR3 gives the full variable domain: DAMVIQNPRYQVTQFGKPVTLSCSQTLNHNVMYWYQQKSSQAPKLLFHYYDKDFNNEADTPDNFQSRRPNTSFCFLDIRSPGLGDTAMYLCATGDREHGYTFGSGTRLTVV.

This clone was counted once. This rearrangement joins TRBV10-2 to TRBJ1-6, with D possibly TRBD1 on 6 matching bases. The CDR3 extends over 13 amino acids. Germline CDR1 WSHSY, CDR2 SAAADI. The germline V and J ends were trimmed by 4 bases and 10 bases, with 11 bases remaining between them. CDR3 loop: CASSVEGGSPLHF. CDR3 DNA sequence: TGCGCCAGCAGTGTCGAAGGGGGATCACCCCTCCACTTT.

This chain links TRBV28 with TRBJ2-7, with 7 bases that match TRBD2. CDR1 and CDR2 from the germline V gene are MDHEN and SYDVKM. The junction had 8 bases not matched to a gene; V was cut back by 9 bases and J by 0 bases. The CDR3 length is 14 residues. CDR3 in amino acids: CASITGGGSYEQYF. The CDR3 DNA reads TGTGCCAGTATAACGGGGGGTGGCTCCTACGAGCAGTACTTC.

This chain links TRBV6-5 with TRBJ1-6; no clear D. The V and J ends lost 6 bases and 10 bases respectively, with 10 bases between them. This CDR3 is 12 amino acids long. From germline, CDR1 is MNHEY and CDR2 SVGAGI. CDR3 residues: CASSRPGSPLHF. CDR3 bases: TGTGCCAGCAGCCGGCCGGGGTCACCCCTCCACTTT.